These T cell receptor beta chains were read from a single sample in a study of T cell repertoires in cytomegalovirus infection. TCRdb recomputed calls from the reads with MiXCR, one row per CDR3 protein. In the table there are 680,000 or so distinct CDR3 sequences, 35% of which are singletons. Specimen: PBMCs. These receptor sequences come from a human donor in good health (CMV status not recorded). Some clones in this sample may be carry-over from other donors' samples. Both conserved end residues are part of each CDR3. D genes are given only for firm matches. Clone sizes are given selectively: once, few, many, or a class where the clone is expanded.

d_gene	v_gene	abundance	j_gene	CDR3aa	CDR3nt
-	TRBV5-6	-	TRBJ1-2	CASSLGRQLSNYGYTF	TGTGCCAGCAGCTTGGGTCGGCAGCTTTCTAACTATGGCTACACCTTC
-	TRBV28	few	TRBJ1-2	CASSLWGFGTREDTF	-
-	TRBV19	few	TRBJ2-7	CASSPAGIGYEQYF	TGTGCCAGTAGTCCGGCAGGGATCGGCTACGAGCAGTACTTC
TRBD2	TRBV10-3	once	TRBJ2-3	CAIGNGGRLPDTQYF	TGTGCCATCGGGAATGGCGGGAGGCTCCCAGATACGCAGTATTTT
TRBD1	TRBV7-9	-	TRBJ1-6	CASSLIRGGSYNSPLHF	TGTGCCAGCAGCTTAATCAGGGGGGGCTCCTATAATTCACCCCTCCACTTT
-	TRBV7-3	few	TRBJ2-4	CASSSGLISSKNIQYF	TGTGCCAGCAGCTCCGGACTGATCTCAAGCAAAAACATTCAGTACTTC
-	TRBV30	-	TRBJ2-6	CAWSVPANVLTF	TGTGCCTGGAGTGTACCGGCCAACGTCCTGACTTTC
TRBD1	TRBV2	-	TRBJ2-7	CASTEVRGTGEYEQYF	TGTGCCAGCACCGAGGTCAGGGGGACAGGGGAGTACGAGCAGTACTTC
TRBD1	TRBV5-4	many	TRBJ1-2	CASSRGQTSYGYTF	TGTGCCAGCAGCAGGGGACAGACGTCTTATGGCTACACCTTC
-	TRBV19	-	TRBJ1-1	CASSTGTMGAEAFF	TGTGCCAGTAGTACCGGGACAATGGGTGCTGAAGCTTTCTTT
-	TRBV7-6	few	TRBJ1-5	CASSFDPNQPQHF	TGTGCCAGCAGCTTTGACCCCAATCAGCCCCAGCATTTT
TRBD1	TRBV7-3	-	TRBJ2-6	CASSGQGSGANVLNF	TGTGCCAGCAGCGGACAGGGGAGCGGGGCCAACGTCCTGAATTTC
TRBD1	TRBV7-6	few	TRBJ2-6	CASSSLLGQVYSGANVLTF	TGTGCCAGCAGCTCCCTTTTAGGACAGGTTTACTCTGGGGCCAACGTCCTGACTTTC
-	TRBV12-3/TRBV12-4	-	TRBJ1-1	CASSLHRNTEAFF	TGTGCCAGCAGTTTACACAGGAACACTGAAGCTTTCTTT
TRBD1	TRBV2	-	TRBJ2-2	CASSRTGGHTGELFF	TGTGCCAGCAGTCGGACAGGGGGCCACACCGGGGAGCTGTTTTTT
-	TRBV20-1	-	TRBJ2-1	CSASPKGNEQFF	TGCAGTGCTAGCCCTAAAGGCAATGAGCAGTTCTTC
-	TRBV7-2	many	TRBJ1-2	CASSLGGGPVGDGYTF	TGTGCCAGCAGCTTAGGCGGGGGCCCGGTAGGGGATGGCTACACCTTC
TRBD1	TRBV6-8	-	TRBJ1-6	CASSWGQRLGNSPLHF	TGTGCCAGCAGTTGGGGACAGAGACTGGGTAATTCACCCCTCCACTTT
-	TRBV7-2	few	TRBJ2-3	CASSHRARSTDTQYF	TGTGCCAGCAGCCACCGGGCCCGAAGCACAGATACGCAGTATTTT
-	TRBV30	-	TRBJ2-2	CAWSVGTTNTGELFF	TGTGCCTGGAGTGTAGGCACCACGAACACCGGGGAGCTGTTTTTT
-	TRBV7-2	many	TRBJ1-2	CASSTRTYGYTF	TGTGCCAGCAGCACCCGGACGTATGGCTACACCTTC
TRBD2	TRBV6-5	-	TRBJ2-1	CASSYRLAGGLGEQFF	TGTGCCAGCAGTTACAGGCTAGCGGGAGGTTTAGGTGAGCAGTTCTTC
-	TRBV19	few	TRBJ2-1	CASSIRGDSYNEQFF	TGTGCCAGTAGTATAAGGGGGGACTCCTACAATGAGCAGTTCTTC
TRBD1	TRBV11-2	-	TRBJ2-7	CASRSISGQGVLLEQYF	TGTGCCAGCAGATCCATCTCGGGGCAGGGGGTTCTCCTCGAGCAGTACTTC
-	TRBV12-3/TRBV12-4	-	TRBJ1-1	CASSPSLGRVNTEAFF	TGTGCCAGCAGCCCCTCATTGGGTAGGGTGAACACTGAAGCTTTCTTT
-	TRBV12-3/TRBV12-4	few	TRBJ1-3	CASTPGGVGGNTIYF	TGTGCCAGCACCCCCGGTGGGGTGGGTGGAAACACCATATATTTT
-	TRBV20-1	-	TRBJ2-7	CSATDIYEQYF	TGCAGTGCTACGGACATCTACGAGCAGTACTTC
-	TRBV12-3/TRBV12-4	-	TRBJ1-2	CASSLRGWATTF	TGTGCCAGCAGTTTAAGGGGGTGGGCTACGACCTTC
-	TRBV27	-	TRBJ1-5	CASSHHSDNQPQHF	TGTGCCAGCTCCCACCACAGTGACAATCAGCCCCAGCATTTT
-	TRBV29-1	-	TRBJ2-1	CSSRDKSSYNEQFF	TGCAGCTCCCGGGACAAGAGCTCCTACAATGAGCAGTTCTTC
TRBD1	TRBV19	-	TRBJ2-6	CASSSSRDRALGGANVLTF	TGTGCCAGTAGTTCAAGCCGGGACAGGGCCCTTGGAGGGGCCAACGTCCTGACTTTC
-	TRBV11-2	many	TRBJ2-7	CASSVSTIYEQYF	TGTGCCAGCAGCGTTAGTACGATCTACGAGCAGTACTTC
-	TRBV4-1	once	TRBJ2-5	CASSQDGTNQETQYF	TGCGCCAGCAGCCAGGATGGGACAAATCAAGAGACCCAGTACTTC
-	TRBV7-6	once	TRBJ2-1	CASSQVWGNNEQFF	TGTGCCAGCAGTCAGGTCTGGGGGAACAATGAGCAGTTCTTC
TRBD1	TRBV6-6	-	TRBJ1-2	CASSDSGRTGVTNYGYTF	TGTGCCAGCAGTGATTCGGGTCGGACAGGGGTGACTAACTATGGCTACACCTTC
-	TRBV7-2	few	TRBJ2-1	CASSLVRDANEQFF	TGTGCCAGCAGCTTAGTAAGGGACGCCAATGAGCAGTTCTTC
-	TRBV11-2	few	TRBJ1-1	CASRGWRTLNTEAFF	TGTGCCAGCAGGGGGTGGAGGACCTTGAACACTGAAGCTTTCTTT
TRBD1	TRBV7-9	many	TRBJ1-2	CASSSTGHGYTF	TGTGCCAGCAGCTCGACAGGGCATGGCTACACCTTC
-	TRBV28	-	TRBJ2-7	CASSLGRMQYF	TGTGCCAGCAGTTTAGGAAGGATGCAGTACTTC
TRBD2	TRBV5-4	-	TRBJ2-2	CASSPGLASWELFF	TGTGCCAGCAGCCCGGGACTAGCTAGCTGGGAGCTGTTTTTT
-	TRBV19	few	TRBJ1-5	CASRGPGSNGNQPQHF	TGTGCCAGTAGAGGCCCAGGGAGTAATGGCAATCAGCCCCAGCATTTT
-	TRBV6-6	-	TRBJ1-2	CASSYPFGSPGYTF	TGTGCCAGCAGTTACCCTTTCGGTTCCCCGGGCTACACCTTC
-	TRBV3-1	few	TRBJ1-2	CASSQDGPGDYGYTF	TGTGCCAGCAGCCAAGATGGCCCAGGGGACTATGGCTACACCTTC
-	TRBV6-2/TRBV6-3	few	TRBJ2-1	CASSYWPTNSYNEQFF	TGTGCCAGCAGTTACTGGCCGACTAACTCCTACAATGAGCAGTTCTTC
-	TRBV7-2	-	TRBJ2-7	CASSLVRVSDEQYF	TGTGCCAGCAGCTTAGTGAGGGTTTCCGACGAGCAGTACTTC
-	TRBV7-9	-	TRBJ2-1	CASSLVSGLEQFF	TGTGCCAGCAGCTTAGTTAGTGGATTAGAGCAGTTCTTC
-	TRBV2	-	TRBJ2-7	CASSEGSSEVYEQYF	TGTGCCAGCAGTGAAGGGAGTAGCGAAGTTTACGAGCAGTACTTC
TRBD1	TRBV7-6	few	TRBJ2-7	CASSLVAFGDRAYEQYF	TGTGCCAGCAGCTTAGTAGCGTTCGGGGACAGAGCCTACGAGCAGTACTTC